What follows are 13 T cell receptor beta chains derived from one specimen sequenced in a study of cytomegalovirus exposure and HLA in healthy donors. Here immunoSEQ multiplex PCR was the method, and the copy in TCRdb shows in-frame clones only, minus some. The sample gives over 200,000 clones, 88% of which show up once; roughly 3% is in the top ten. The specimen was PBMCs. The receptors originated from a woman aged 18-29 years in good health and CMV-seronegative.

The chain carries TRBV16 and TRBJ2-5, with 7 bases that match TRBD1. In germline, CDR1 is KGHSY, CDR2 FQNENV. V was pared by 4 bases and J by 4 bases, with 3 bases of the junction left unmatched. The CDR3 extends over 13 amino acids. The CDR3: CASSLRTGETQYF. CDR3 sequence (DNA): TGTGCCAGCAGCCTCAGGACAGGAGAGACCCAGTACTTC.

CDR3 protein: CAISSRTSGRSSYEQYF. The CDR3 coding sequence is TGTGCCATCAGCTCCAGGACTAGCGGGAGGAGCTCCTACGAGCAGTACTTC. V usage is TRBV10-3 and J usage is TRBJ2-7; TRBD2 matches at 14 bases. Trimming cost V 6 bases and J 0 bases; bases outside gene matches: 7. CDR3 length: 17 amino acids. Germline V gene lookup returns CDR1 ENHRY and CDR2 SYGVKD.

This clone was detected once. CDR3 in DNA: TGTGCCAGCAGCCTGTTCTCTAGCGGAAACACCGGGGAGCTGTTTTTT. It specifies CASSLFSSGNTGELFF. V gene TRBV7-2 combines with J gene TRBJ2-2, with 7 positions matching TRBD2. The germline gives CDR1 SGHTA, CDR2 FQGNSA. This CDR3 comprises 16 residues. Trimming removed 5 bases from V and 2 bases from J; junction bases left unmatched: 8.

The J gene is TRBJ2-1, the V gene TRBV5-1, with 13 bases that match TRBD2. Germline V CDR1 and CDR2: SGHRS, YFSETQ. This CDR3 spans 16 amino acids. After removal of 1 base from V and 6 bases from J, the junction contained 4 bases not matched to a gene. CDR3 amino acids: CASSLPGLAGINEQFF. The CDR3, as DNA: TGCGCCAGCAGCTTGCCGGGACTAGCGGGAATCAATGAGCAGTTCTTC.

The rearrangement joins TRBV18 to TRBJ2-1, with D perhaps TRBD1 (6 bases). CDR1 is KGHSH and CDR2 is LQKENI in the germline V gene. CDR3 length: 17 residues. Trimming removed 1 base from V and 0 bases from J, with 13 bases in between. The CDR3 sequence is CASSPLGTTYSYNEQFF. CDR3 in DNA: TGTGCCAGCTCACCACTGGGGACAACCTACTCCTACAATGAGCAGTTCTTC.

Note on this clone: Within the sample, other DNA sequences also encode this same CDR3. CDR3 bases: TGTGCCAGCAGCGCGACAGGGGGTTCTGGAAACACCATATATTTT. Protein sequence: CASSATGGSGNTIYF. This chain links TRBV9 with TRBJ1-3; 9 bases match TRBD1. Per the germline V gene, CDR1 is SGDLS and CDR2 is YYNGEE. V lost 3 bases and J lost 1; bases outside the gene matches: 2. CDR3 size: 15 residues.

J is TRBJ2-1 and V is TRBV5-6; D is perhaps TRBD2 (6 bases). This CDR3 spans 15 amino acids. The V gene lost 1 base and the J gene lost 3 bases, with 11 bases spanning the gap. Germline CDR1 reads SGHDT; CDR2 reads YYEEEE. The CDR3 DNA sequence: TGTGCCAGCAGCTTGTTGCTAGCGAACTACAATGAGCAGTTCTTC. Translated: CASSLLLANYNEQFF.

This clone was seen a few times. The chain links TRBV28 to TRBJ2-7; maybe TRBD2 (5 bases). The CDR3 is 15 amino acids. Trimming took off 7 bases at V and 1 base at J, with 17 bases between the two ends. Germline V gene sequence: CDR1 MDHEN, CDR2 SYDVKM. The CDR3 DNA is TGTGCCAGCACCTCAGGCAGGAGGTGGTCCTACGAGCAGTACTTC. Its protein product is CASTSGRRWSYEQYF. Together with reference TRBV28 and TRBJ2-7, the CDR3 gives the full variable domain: DVKVTQSSRYLVKRTGEKVFLECVQDMDHENMFWYRQDPGLGLRLIYFSYDVKMKEKGDIPEGYSVSREKKERFSLILESASTNQTSMYLCASTSGRRWSYEQYFGPGTRLTVT.

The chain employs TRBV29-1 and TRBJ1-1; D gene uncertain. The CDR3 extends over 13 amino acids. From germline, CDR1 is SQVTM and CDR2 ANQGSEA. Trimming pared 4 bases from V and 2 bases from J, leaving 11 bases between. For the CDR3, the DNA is TGCAGCGTTGGGAGTCGGTTAAACACTGAAGCTTTCTTT. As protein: CSVGSRLNTEAFF.

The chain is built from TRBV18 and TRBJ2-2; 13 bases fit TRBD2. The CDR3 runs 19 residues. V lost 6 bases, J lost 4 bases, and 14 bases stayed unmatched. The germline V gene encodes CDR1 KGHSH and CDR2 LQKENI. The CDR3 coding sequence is TGTGCCAGCTCGCAACTTACTAGCGGGAGGGCCGGAGGCACCGGGGAGCTGTTTTTT. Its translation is CASSQLTSGRAGGTGELFF.

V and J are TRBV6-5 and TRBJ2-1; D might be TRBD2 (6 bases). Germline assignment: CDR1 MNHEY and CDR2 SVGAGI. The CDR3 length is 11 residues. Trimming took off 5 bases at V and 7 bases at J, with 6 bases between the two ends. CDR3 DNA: TGTGCCAGCAGTGGGGGGAATGAGCAGTTCTTC. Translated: CASSGGNEQFF.

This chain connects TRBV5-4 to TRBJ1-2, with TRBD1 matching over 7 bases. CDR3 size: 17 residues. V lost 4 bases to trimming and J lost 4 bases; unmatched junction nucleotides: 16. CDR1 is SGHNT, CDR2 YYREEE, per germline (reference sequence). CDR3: CASSKEGTDPILYGYTF. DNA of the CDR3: TGTGCCAGCAGCAAAGAAGGGACAGACCCAATCCTCTATGGCTACACCTTC.

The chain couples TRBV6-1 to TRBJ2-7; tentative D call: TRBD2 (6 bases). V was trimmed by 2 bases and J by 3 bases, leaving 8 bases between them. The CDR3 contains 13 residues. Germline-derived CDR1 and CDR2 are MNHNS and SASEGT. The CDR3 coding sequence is TGTGCCAGCAGTGAACGGACTAACTACGAGCAGTACTTC. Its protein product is CASSERTNYEQYF.